A single sample gave rise to the 24 T cell receptor beta chains below, sequenced in a study of PD-L1 blockade in urothelial cancer. Time point in this sample: pretreatment peripheral blood. Assay: immunoSEQ multiplex PCR; the TCRdb copy retains only in-frame clones and omits some. The sample consists of around 100,000 clones, 90% of them appearing once. Material: PBMCs, obtained around atezolizumab (anti-PD-L1) treatment. All receptors come from a man in his 60s with urothelial cancer.

The chain is built from TRBV28 and TRBJ1-1; 7 positions agree with TRBD1. The germline V gene has CDR1 MDHEN and CDR2 SYDVKM. CDR3 size: 14 residues. Trimming removed 4 bases from V and 8 bases from J; junction bases left unmatched: 10. The CDR3 loop is CASSSNRGRLEAFF. The CDR3, as DNA: TGTGCCAGCAGTTCTAACAGGGGACGGTTGGAAGCTTTCTTT.

The chain has TRBV6-1 and TRBJ2-7; D call uncertain. The V gene's germline CDR1 is MNHNS and CDR2 SASEGT. This CDR3 contains 13 residues. Trimming removed 6 bases from V and 4 bases from J, with 13 bases in between. The CDR3 is CASSSSGPYEQYF. The CDR3 nucleotides read TGTGCCAGCAGCTCGTCAGGCCCGTACGAGCAGTACTTC.

This clone was detected a few times. The chain employs TRBV7-3 and TRBJ2-5; 9 bases align to TRBD2. V lost 5 bases, J lost 5 bases, and 3 bases stayed unmatched. The CDR3 is 13 residues long. CDR1 and CDR2 from the germline V gene are SGHTA and FQGTGA. CDR3 nucleotides: TGTGCCAGCAGCAAGGGACTAGCCGAGACCCAGTACTTC. Its protein is CASSKGLAETQYF.

This clone was observed a single time. The V gene is TRBV27, the J gene TRBJ1-1; TRBD1 matches 9 bases. Germline V gene lookup returns CDR1 MNHEY and CDR2 SMNVEV (reference sequence). Trimming cost V 8 bases and J 3 bases; bases outside gene matches: 10. This CDR3 region has 15 residues. The CDR3 sequence is CASGAGQGKYTEAFF. The CDR3 region has the DNA TGTGCCAGCGGGGCGGGACAGGGCAAATACACTGAAGCTTTCTTT.

J is TRBJ2-7 and V is TRBV7-8, with 13 bases identical to TRBD2. Germline CDR1 SGHVS, CDR2 FQNEAQ. Losses at the gene ends were 6 bases for V and 7 bases for J; bases not matched to a gene: 3. The CDR3 is 13 residues long. The CDR3, as DNA: TGTGCCAGCAGGCCGGGACTAGCGGGGGAGCAGTACTTC. Its translation is CASRPGLAGEQYF.

The chain carries TRBV11-2 and TRBJ1-1; possible D gene TRBD1, 6 bases. The germline gives CDR1 SGHAT, CDR2 FQNNGV. This CDR3 has 18 residues. V gave up 3 bases and J gave up 0 bases, with 20 bases separating them. In DNA, the CDR3 is TGTGCCAGCAGCTTTCGCCTCGGTCGGGGGGCCGTGAACACTGAAGCTTTCTTT. Translating it yields CASSFRLGRGAVNTEAFF.

This clone was counted once. The V call is TRBV30, the J call TRBJ2-5, with TRBD2 identical over 12 bases. CDR3 length: 16 residues. V shed 3 bases, J shed 3 bases, and the junction held 8 bases outside the gene matches. CDR1 is GTSNPN and CDR2 is SVGIG in the germline V gene (reference sequence). The CDR3 region is CAWRKLAGGREETQYF. The DNA for the CDR3 is TGTGCCTGGAGAAAACTAGCGGGGGGACGGGAAGAGACCCAGTACTTC.

The chain joins TRBV6-5 to TRBJ1-5; unclear D gene. CDR1 is MNHEY and CDR2 is SVGAGI in the germline V gene. Trimming stripped 6 bases from V and 0 bases from J, with 12 bases between. The CDR3 spans 15 residues. CDR3 nucleotides: TGTGCCAGCAGCAGGTTAGGTGATAGCAATCAGCCCCAGCATTTT. Its translation is CASSRLGDSNQPQHF.

The rearrangement joins TRBV9 to TRBJ1-1; D is perhaps TRBD1 (6 bases). The CDR3 runs 16 residues. Germline loops: CDR1 SGDLS, CDR2 YYNGEE. V was clipped by 3 bases and J by 1 base, with 16 bases between them. CDR3 sequence: CASSALLGRGNTEAFF. The DNA of the CDR3 is TGTGCCAGCAGCGCCCTCCTGGGCAGGGGGAACACTGAAGCTTTCTTT.

V gene TRBV9 combines with J gene TRBJ2-5, with 12 bases identical to TRBD2. V shed 3 bases and J 0 bases; nucleotides not matched to a gene: 3. This CDR3 comprises 16 residues. Germline V gene lookup returns CDR1 SGDLS and CDR2 YYNGEE. The CDR3: CASSAGLAGNQETQYF. DNA of the CDR3: TGTGCCAGCAGCGCCGGACTAGCGGGAAACCAAGAGACCCAGTACTTC.

The chain couples TRBV9 to TRBJ2-1; 9 bases fit TRBD2. The CDR3 is 16 residues long. J gave up 4 bases and V 0 bases, and 5 bases lay outside the gene matches. Germline-derived CDR1 and CDR2 are SGDLS and YYNGEE. The CDR3 reads CASSVEGLAGYNEQFF. CDR3 nucleotide sequence: TGTGCCAGCAGCGTAGAGGGTCTAGCGGGGTACAATGAGCAGTTCTTC. The full variable domain, completed using reference TRBV9 and TRBJ2-1, is DSGVTQTPKHLITATGQRVTLRCSPRSGDLSVYWYQQSLDQGLQFLIQYYNGEERAKGNILERFSAQQFPDLHSELNLSSLELGDSALYFCASSVEGLAGYNEQFFGPGTRLTVL.

This rearrangement joins TRBV5-6 to TRBJ2-1, with TRBD2 as a possible D gene (6 bases). This CDR3 region has 13 residues. Germline V gene sequence: CDR1 SGHDT, CDR2 YYEEEE. V was clipped by 7 bases and J by 6 bases, with 14 bases between them. The CDR3 loop is CASASVEGNEQFF. CDR3 DNA: TGTGCCAGCGCATCAGTGGAGGGCAATGAGCAGTTCTTC.

The chain recombines TRBV5-1 with TRBJ2-5; TRBD1 aligns across 11 bases. Trimming cost V 4 bases and J 5 bases; bases outside gene matches: 7. This CDR3 comprises 15 residues. The germline V gene has CDR1 SGHRS and CDR2 YFSETQ. The CDR3 sequence is CASSPGTGGAETQYF. The DNA of the CDR3 is TGCGCCAGCAGCCCGGGGACAGGGGGGGCGGAGACCCAGTACTTC.

The rearrangement uses TRBV6-1 and TRBJ2-2, with 12 bases aligning to TRBD2. After removal of 4 bases from V and 4 bases from J, the junction contained 7 bases not matched to a gene. Germline assignment: CDR1 MNHNS and CDR2 SASEGT. CDR3 length equals 17 residues. The CDR3 sequence is CASSVASGGAGTGELFF. DNA of the CDR3: TGTGCCAGCAGTGTTGCTAGCGGGGGGGCTGGCACCGGGGAGCTGTTTTTT.

This clone has just one count. The rearrangement links TRBV11-2 to TRBJ1-1, with D perhaps TRBD1 (5 bases). The CDR3 spans 14 residues. Germline CDR1 SGHAT, CDR2 FQNNGV. Deletions cut 3 bases from V and 1 base from J, with 9 bases between. CDR3 coding DNA: TGTGCCAGCAGCTTGGACACTCCGAACACTGAAGCTTTCTTT. Translated, it gives CASSLDTPNTEAFF.

For the CDR3, the DNA is TGTGCCAGCACCGCCGGGACAGGTCAAGAGACCCAGTACTTC. Its translation: CASTAGTGQETQYF. The genes are TRBV7-6 and TRBJ2-5; 8 nucleotides match TRBD1. This CDR3 is built from 14 residues. V gave up 7 bases and J gave up 2 bases; unmatched junction bases: 6. Per the germline V gene, CDR1 is SGHVS and CDR2 is FNYEAQ.

The chain couples TRBV11-2 to TRBJ2-7; perhaps TRBD1 as D (6 bases). The germline V gene has CDR1 SGHAT and CDR2 FQNNGV. Trimming pared 5 bases from V and 7 bases from J, leaving 15 bases between. The CDR3 loop spans 13 amino acids. The CDR3 sequence: CASSRYYTGEQYF. The CDR3 DNA is TGTGCCAGCAGCCGTTACTACACAGGGGAGCAGTACTTC.

The chain recombines TRBV7-6 with TRBJ2-5; 11 nucleotides agree with TRBD2. Trimming cost V 3 bases and J 4 bases; bases outside gene matches: 4. CDR3 length: 15 amino acids. Germline-derived CDR1 and CDR2 are SGHVS and FNYEAQ. This CDR3 reads CASSFSGGAGETQYF. The CDR3 DNA follows: TGTGCCAGCAGCTTTAGCGGGGGGGCCGGAGAGACCCAGTACTTC.

The chain combines TRBV11-1 with TRBJ2-5; TRBD2 might be the D (5 bases). Germline loops: CDR1 SGHAT, CDR2 FQDESV (reference sequence). The V end lost 7 bases, the J end lost 2 bases, and 17 bases lay between the germline ends. The CDR3 consists of 15 residues. The CDR3 spells CASTDTIAPQETQYF. The CDR3 DNA reads as TGTGCCAGCACCGATACTATAGCGCCACAAGAGACCCAGTACTTC.

The chain uses TRBV29-1 and TRBJ2-3, with 7 bases matching TRBD1. The CDR3 consists of 13 residues. V gave up 6 bases and J gave up 2 bases; unmatched junction bases: 5. The germline gives CDR1 SQVTM, CDR2 ANQGSEA. The CDR3: CSVNDRATDTQYF. As DNA, the CDR3 is TGCAGCGTCAATGACAGGGCCACAGATACGCAGTATTTT.

The chain joins TRBV7-2 to TRBJ1-2; 8 positions agree with TRBD1. Germline CDR1 reads SGHTA; CDR2 reads FQGNSA. Losses at the gene ends were 1 base for V and 3 bases for J; bases not matched to a gene: 7. The CDR3 contains 16 residues. The CDR3 sequence: CASSLVGQGADYGYTF. Here the CDR3 DNA reads TGTGCCAGCAGCTTAGTCGGGCAGGGGGCAGACTATGGCTACACCTTC.

CDR3 sequence (DNA): TGTGCCAGCAGCTTTCCCCCACTCGGACAGGGAAGGTACCAAGAGACCCAGTACTTC. Its protein product is CASSFPPLGQGRYQETQYF. The V gene is TRBV7-8, the J gene TRBJ2-5; 8 bases are shared with TRBD1. The V segment lost 3 bases and the J segment 0 bases; nucleotides outside the gene matches: 15. The length of the CDR3 is 19 residues. CDR1 and CDR2 from the germline V gene are SGHVS and FQNEAQ. The variable domain in full, completed from reference TRBV7-8 and TRBJ2-5, reads GAGVSQSPRYKVAKRGQDVALRCDPISGHVSLFWYQQALGQGPEFLTYFQNEAQLDKSGLPSDRFFAERPEGSVSTLKIQRTQQEDSAVYLCASSFPPLGQGRYQETQYFGPGTRLLVL.

The chain recombines TRBV9 with TRBJ1-3, with D unresolved. Germline V CDR1 and CDR2: SGDLS, YYNGEE. CDR3 length: 16 amino acids. V gave up 2 bases and J gave up 3 bases, with 15 bases separating them. The CDR3 sequence is CASSVLERYDGNTIYF. CDR3 nucleotides: TGTGCCAGCAGCGTTTTAGAGCGATATGATGGAAACACCATATATTTT.

The J gene is TRBJ2-1, the V gene TRBV25-1, with 11 bases identical to TRBD1. The J segment lost 5 bases and the V segment lost 5 bases, leaving 5 bases of the junction unmatched. The CDR3 loop spans 15 amino acids. Germline lookup yields CDR1 MGHDK and CDR2 SYGVNS. The CDR3 bases are TGTGCCAGCAGTACGCCGGGACAGGGGGACAATGAGCAGTTCTTC. Protein: CASSTPGQGDNEQFF. Combining the CDR3 with reference TRBV25-1 and TRBJ2-1 gives the whole variable domain EADIYQTPRYLVIGTGKKITLECSQTMGHDKMYWYQQDPGMELHLIHYSYGVNSTEKGDLSSESTVSRIRTEHFPLTLESARPSHTSQYLCASSTPGQGDNEQFFGPGTRLTVL.